The rows below give T cell receptor beta chains drawn from one sample of a study of blood T cell repertoires in COVID-19. Generated by immunoSEQ multiplex PCR, the TCRdb table keeps only in-frame clones and is missing some. The sample carries 250,000 or so clones, around 91% recorded once. Source material: peripheral blood. These receptors all come from a woman in her fifties or sixties with COVID-19, enrolled during active disease. Both conserved end residues are part of each CDR3. D genes are given only for firm matches. Only part of the rows carry a size: once, few, many, or a class if the clone is expanded.

V	J	size	D	CDR3	DNA
TRBV7-2	TRBJ1-2	.	.	CASSSGPGEGYTF	TGTGCCAGCAGCTCCGGGCCTGGGGAGGGCTACACCTTC
TRBV9	TRBJ1-2	.	TRBD1	CASSVGGQGWTF	TGTGCCAGCAGCGTAGGAGGACAGGGTTGGACCTTC
TRBV18	TRBJ1-4	once	.	CASSYQEASSEKLFF	TGTGCCAGCTCCTACCAGGAAGCCTCCAGCGAAAAACTGTTTTTT
TRBV4-3	TRBJ1-5	.	.	CASSQAVDQPQHF	TGCGCCAGCAGCCAGGCCGTGGATCAGCCCCAGCATTTT
TRBV7-9	TRBJ2-1	.	TRBD1	CASSFTGQGRNEQFF	TGTGCCAGCAGCTTTACGGGACAGGGAAGAAATGAGCAGTTCTTC
TRBV5-5	TRBJ1-6	once	.	CASSVDSGLNSPLHF	TGTGCCAGCAGCGTGGACAGCGGCCTGAATTCACCCCTCCACTTT
TRBV23-1	TRBJ1-6	.	.	CASSQGAGHRGSPLHF	TGCGCCAGCAGTCAAGGGGCAGGGCATCGTGGTTCACCCCTCCACTTT
TRBV29-1	TRBJ2-5	.	TRBD1	CSVEDWTGEETQYF	TGCAGCGTTGAAGACTGGACAGGGGAAGAGACCCAGTACTTC
TRBV15	TRBJ2-3	.	.	CATSREGASGADTQYF	TGTGCCACCAGCAGAGAAGGGGCGTCCGGCGCAGATACGCAGTATTTT
TRBV10-3	TRBJ2-1	.	TRBD2	CAIRGLAGGEQFF	TGTGCCATCAGGGGACTAGCGGGGGGGGAGCAGTTCTTC
TRBV7-9	TRBJ2-3	.	.	CASSFNLPIGPPDTQYF	TGTGCCAGCAGCTTCAACTTGCCAATTGGTCCCCCCGATACGCAGTATTTT
TRBV6-1	TRBJ1-5	once	.	CASSEAFGNQPQHF	TGTGCCAGCAGTGAAGCATTCGGGAATCAGCCCCAGCATTTT
TRBV7-2	TRBJ1-4	.	TRBD1	CASSQQAGQAYEKLFF	TGTGCCAGCAGCCAGCAAGCGGGACAGGCCTATGAAAAACTGTTTTTT
TRBV6-5	TRBJ2-1	.	TRBD1	CASSYTATGTNEQFF	TGTGCCAGCAGTTACACCGCGACAGGGACGAATGAGCAGTTCTTC
TRBV25-1	TRBJ1-1	.	TRBD1	CASGDRVGNTEAFF	TGTGCCAGCGGAGACAGGGTTGGGAACACTGAAGCTTTCTTT
TRBV3-1/TRBV3-2	TRBJ1-5	.	.	CASSQVPGGNQPQHF	TGTGCCAGCAGCCAAGTTCCAGGGGGCAATCAGCCCCAGCATTTT
TRBV12-3/TRBV12-4	TRBJ1-1	.	.	CASSLTGNTEAFF	TGTGCCAGCAGTTTAACCGGGAACACTGAAGCTTTCTTT
TRBV9	TRBJ2-1	.	.	CASSVGGVYNEQFF	TGTGCCAGCAGCGTAGGCGGGGTCTACAATGAGCAGTTCTTC
TRBV4-1	TRBJ1-1	.	TRBD1	CANSQEYRGVTEAFF	TGCGCCAACAGCCAAGAATACAGGGGCGTCACTGAAGCTTTCTTT
TRBV5-1	TRBJ2-7	.	.	CASSRLGEGRSYEQYF	TGCGCCAGCAGTAGACTAGGTGAAGGGCGGTCCTACGAGCAGTACTTC
TRBV30	TRBJ2-3	.	TRBD1	CAWSARDRGFTDTQYF	TGTGCCTGGAGCGCACGGGACAGGGGGTTCACAGATACGCAGTATTTT
TRBV4-2	TRBJ1-6	.	TRBD1	CASSPSLRDSSYNSPLHF	TGTGCCAGCAGCCCCAGCCTGCGGGACAGCTCCTATAATTCACCCCTCCACTTT
TRBV6-5	TRBJ1-2	.	.	CASSPPPGSSQGYTF	TGTGCCAGCAGTCCGCCTCCGGGATCTTCCCAGGGCTACACCTTC
TRBV7-2	TRBJ1-5	once	TRBD1	CASSSDRQPQHF	TGTGCCAGCAGCTCGGACAGGCAGCCCCAGCATTTT
TRBV7-9	TRBJ2-5	.	.	CASSFPLAEETQYF	TGTGCCAGCAGCTTCCCCTTAGCGGAAGAGACCCAGTACTTC
TRBV19	TRBJ1-1	.	.	CASSSGRANTEAFF	TGTGCCAGTAGTTCAGGCAGGGCGAACACTGAAGCTTTCTTT
TRBV3-1/TRBV3-2	TRBJ1-6	.	.	CASSQGPVEGMKTLLHF	TGTGCCAGCAGCCAAGGACCCGTGGAGGGCATGAAAACGCTCCTCCACTTT
TRBV5-1	TRBJ1-5	.	.	CASSGGQPQHF	TGCGCCAGCAGTGGCGGTCAGCCCCAGCATTTT